This TCR beta chain was recorded in a study of beta chain features in type 1 diabetes. The wider study: Sorted cells from all samples, numbering approximately 110,000,000, were examined. The study, taken as a whole, reports: More deletions and fewer insertions at VDJ junctions were found in patients with type 1 diabetes.

Germline CDR1 reads SQVTM; CDR2 reads ANQGSEA. The CDR3 totals 13 residues. Trimming removed 7 bases from V and 3 bases from J; junction bases left unmatched: 7. Expressed TCRB transcripts were sequenced after all isolated RNA was converted to cDNA. Produced via immunoSEQ multiplex PCR; TCRdb's table is partial and in-frame only. This sample has 150,000 or so clones; over 7.5% occur once, and the top ten carry over 2%. Of note for this clone: The target antigen is unknown.

The chain has TRBV29-1 and TRBJ1-2; TRBD1 matches 8 bases. This receptor was taken from a woman between 18 and 30 years old in good health. Sequenced: central memory CD4+ T cells from blood. As DNA, the CDR3 is TGCAGCGCCTCCCAGACAGGGGACTATGGCTACACCTTC. It is translated as CSASQTGDYGYTF.